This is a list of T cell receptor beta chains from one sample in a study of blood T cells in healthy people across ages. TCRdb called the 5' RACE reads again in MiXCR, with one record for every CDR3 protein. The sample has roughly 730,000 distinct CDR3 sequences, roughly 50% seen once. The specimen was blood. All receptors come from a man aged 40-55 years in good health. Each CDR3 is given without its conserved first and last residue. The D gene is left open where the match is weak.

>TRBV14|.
ASSQDRTITDTQY
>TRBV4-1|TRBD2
ASSQESSGSVGTQY
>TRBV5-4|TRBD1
ASSPSARGLSTDTQY
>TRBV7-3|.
ASSLEGVIYNSPLH
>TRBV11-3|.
ASSLEGVGLTDEQY
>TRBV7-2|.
ASIAGQMSNEQF
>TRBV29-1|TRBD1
SGHRGRETQY
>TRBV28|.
ASRRLGETQY
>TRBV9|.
ASSVGSTVGEQF
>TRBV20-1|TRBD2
SAREFAGGPGDTLY
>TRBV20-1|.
SVNSGLNTEAF
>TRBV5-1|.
ASSLGDGLNEQY
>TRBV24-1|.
ATPGTIDTQY
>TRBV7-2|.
ASSAGQRTQY
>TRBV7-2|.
ASQKGGPTYEQY
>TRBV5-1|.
ASSPLQGRRYEQY
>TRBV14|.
ASSRGSGPPNEKLF
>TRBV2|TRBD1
ASSYTGGQGYT
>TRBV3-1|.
ASSQDVGAPYEQY
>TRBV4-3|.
ASSQDKGRQY
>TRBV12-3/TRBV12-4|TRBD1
ASRGSGGGRQETQY
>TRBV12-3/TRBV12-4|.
ASSFDVRSPLH
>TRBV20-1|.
SAPLGGQFTDTQY
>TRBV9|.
ASSIGGVQETQF
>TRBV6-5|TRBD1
ASSYTNQGAEDEQF
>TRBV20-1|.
SAPYPFTQSTDTQY
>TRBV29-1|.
SVEGPEAF
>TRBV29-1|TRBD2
SVSGLAGGGSADTQY
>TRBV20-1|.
SASDPVPSTDTQY
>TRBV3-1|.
ASSQDLGGGPKNIQY
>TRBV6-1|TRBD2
ASSPRLAGGLSSYNEQF
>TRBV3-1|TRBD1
ASLLDRGDSNQPQH
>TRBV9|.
ASSVGGDLTKNIQY
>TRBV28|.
ASSLAQGGDEQF
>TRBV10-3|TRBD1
AISQGDYGYT
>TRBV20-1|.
SATGTPQGQPQH
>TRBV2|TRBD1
ASLQGAGRDQPQH
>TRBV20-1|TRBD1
SARQGTGLFSNQPQH
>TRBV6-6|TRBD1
ASSLQGARSNEKLF
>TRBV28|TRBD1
ASSAPGGSANEKLF
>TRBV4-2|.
ASSQKTSDGYGYT
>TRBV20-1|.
SAAGPTDTQY
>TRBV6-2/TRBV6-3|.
ASSRNRLARAYNEQF
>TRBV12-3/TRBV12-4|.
ASSLRRGIPGAGFTQY
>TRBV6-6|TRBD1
ASSSPGQGGDTQY
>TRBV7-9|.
ASSQLDLGHGYT
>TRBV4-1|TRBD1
ASSQVDRGRETQY
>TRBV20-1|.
SARRDGQNTEAF
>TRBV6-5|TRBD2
ASGRAGTDTQY
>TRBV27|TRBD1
ASRPQGTNYEQY
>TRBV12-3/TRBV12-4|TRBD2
ASSLAGGRGNADTQY